Below are 10 T cell receptor beta chains sequenced from a single sample in a study of blood T cell repertoires in COVID-19. The data were produced by immunoSEQ multiplex PCR, yet TCRdb's version contains in-frame clones alone and is incomplete. Of fewer than 200,000 clones in the sample, around 80% are singletons; the top ten hold less than 15%. The sample consisted of PBMCs or T cells enriched from blood (not recorded which). The receptors were sampled from a man between 50 and 59 years old who had recovered from COVID-19.

This clone was observed once. This chain links TRBV24-1 with TRBJ2-5; 7 bases map to TRBD1. The CDR3 has 12 amino acids. Germline V lookup: CDR1 KGHDR, CDR2 SFDVKD. After removal of 10 bases from V and 5 bases from J, the junction contained 6 bases not matched to a gene. The CDR3: CATGGSDETQYF. The CDR3, as DNA: TGTGCCACAGGGGGCAGTGATGAGACCCAGTACTTC.

This chain joins TRBV5-5 and TRBJ1-2; weak D call: TRBD1 (5 bases). The CDR3 is 15 residues long. Germline lookup yields CDR1 SGHKS and CDR2 YYEKEE (reference sequence). The V end lost 4 bases, the J end lost 2 bases, and 15 bases lay between the germline ends. The CDR3 DNA follows: TGTGCCAGCAGCCCTCGCCCGCAGGGCAACTATGGCTACACCTTC. Encoded protein: CASSPRPQGNYGYTF.

The chain links TRBV5-1 to TRBJ1-4, with TRBD1 matching over 8 bases. The CDR3 has 15 amino acids. Germline-derived CDR1 and CDR2 are SGHRS and YFSETQ. With V trimmed by 0 bases and J by 5 bases, 3 bases remained unmatched. The CDR3 sequence is CASSLGTGFNEKLFF. CDR3 nucleotide sequence: TGCGCCAGCAGCTTGGGGACAGGGTTCAATGAAAAACTGTTTTTT.

The genes are TRBV5-6 and TRBJ1-2, with a tentative D call TRBD1 (6 bases). The CDR3 loop spans 15 amino acids. Germline CDR1 is SGHDT and CDR2 is YYEEEE. V was clipped by 4 bases and J by 7 bases, with 20 bases between them. Written as DNA, the CDR3 is TGTGCCAGCAGCCCCATTTGGGAACAGGGTGGTGGCTACACCTTC. Residues: CASSPIWEQGGGYTF.

V is TRBV7-9 and J is TRBJ2-5, with 11 bases matching TRBD2. Per germline, CDR1 SEHNR and CDR2 FQNEAQ (reference sequence). The CDR3 has 19 amino acids. V lost 4 bases to trimming and J lost 4 bases; unmatched junction nucleotides: 17. The CDR3 sequence is CASSSSLPGLAGGVETQYF. The CDR3, as DNA: TGTGCCAGCAGCTCATCCTTGCCCGGCCTAGCGGGGGGAGTAGAGACCCAGTACTTC. Looking up the rest from reference TRBV7-9 and TRBJ2-5 gives the full variable domain: DTGVSQNPRHKITKRGQNVTFRCDPISEHNRLYWYRQTLGQGPEFLTYFQNEAQLEKSRLLSDRFSAERPKGSFSTLEIQRTEQGDSAMYLCASSSSLPGLAGGVETQYFGPGTRLLVL.

The genes are TRBV13 and TRBJ1-2, with D possibly being TRBD1 (6 bases). Trimming left V 5 bases short and J 6 bases short, with 13 bases between. This CDR3 region has 13 residues. CDR1 is PRHDT, CDR2 FYEKMQ, per germline (reference sequence). The CDR3, as DNA: TGTGCCAGCAGCGTACAGGGAAGGGATGGCTACACCTTC. Translated: CASSVQGRDGYTF.

The chain combines TRBV5-1 with TRBJ2-7; 8 bases agree with TRBD2. The trim removed 2 bases at V and 2 bases at J, leaving 3 bases unmatched. This CDR3 contains 14 residues. Germline V gene data show CDR1 as SGHRS and CDR2 as YFSETQ. CDR3 residues: CASSFQRGPYEQYF. In DNA form, the CDR3 reads TGCGCCAGCAGCTTCCAGCGGGGGCCCTACGAGCAGTACTTC.

This clone was observed a few times. This sequence joins TRBV5-1 and TRBJ2-2, with TRBD1 as a possible D gene (6 bases). In germline, CDR1 is SGHRS, CDR2 YFSETQ. V lost 4 bases, J lost 2 bases, and 18 bases lay in between. The CDR3 has 17 residues. Written as DNA, the CDR3 is TGCGCCAGCAGCCCGCGGGCAGGGGCTTCAAACACCGGGGAGCTGTTTTTT. It specifies CASSPRAGASNTGELFF.

The V call is TRBV2, the J call TRBJ1-3, with TRBD1 matching over 7 bases. V trimming: 8 bases; J trimming: 7 bases; junction bases outside the gene matches: 17. The CDR3 is 16 residues long. Germline lookup yields CDR1 SNHLY and CDR2 FYNNEI. For the CDR3, the DNA is TGTGCCAGCGGACCCCGAACAGGGGATGGAGGCAACACCATATATTTT. It translates to CASGPRTGDGGNTIYF.

V and J are TRBV18 and TRBJ1-3; 7 nucleotides agree with TRBD1. This CDR3 contains 15 residues. In germline, CDR1 is KGHSH, CDR2 LQKENI. Unmatched junction bases numbered 5, after V lost 3 bases and J lost 3 bases. CDR3 coding DNA: TGTGCCAGCTCACCCGACAGGGTGGGTGGAAACACCATATATTTT. It yields the protein CASSPDRVGGNTIYF. Variable domain in full (rest from reference TRBV18 and TRBJ1-3): NAGVMQNPRHLVRRRGQEARLRCSPMKGHSHVYWYRQLPEEGLKFMVYLQKENIIDESGMPKERFSAEFPKEGPSILRIQQVVRGDSAAYFCASSPDRVGGNTIYFGEGSWLTVV.